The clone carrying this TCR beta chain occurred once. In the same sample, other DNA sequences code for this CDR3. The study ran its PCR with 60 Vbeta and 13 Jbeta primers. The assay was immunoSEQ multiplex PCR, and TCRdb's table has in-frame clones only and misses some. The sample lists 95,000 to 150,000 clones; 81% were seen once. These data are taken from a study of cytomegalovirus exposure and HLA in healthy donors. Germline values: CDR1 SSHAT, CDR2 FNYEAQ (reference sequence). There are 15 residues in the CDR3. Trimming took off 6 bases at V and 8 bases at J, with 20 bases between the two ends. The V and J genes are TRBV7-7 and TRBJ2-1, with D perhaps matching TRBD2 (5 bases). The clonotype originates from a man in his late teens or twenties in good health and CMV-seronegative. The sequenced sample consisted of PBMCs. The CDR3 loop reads CASSLTAGLLDEQFF. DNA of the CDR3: TGTGCCAGCAGTTTAACGGCGGGCCTGCTGGATGAGCAGTTCTTC. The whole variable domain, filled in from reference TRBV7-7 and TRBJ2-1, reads GAGVSQSPRYKVTKRGQDVTLRCDPISSHATLYWYQQALGQGPEFLTYFNYEAQPDKSGLPSDRFSAERPEGSISTLTIQRTEQRDSAMYRCASSLTAGLLDEQFFGPGTRLTVL.